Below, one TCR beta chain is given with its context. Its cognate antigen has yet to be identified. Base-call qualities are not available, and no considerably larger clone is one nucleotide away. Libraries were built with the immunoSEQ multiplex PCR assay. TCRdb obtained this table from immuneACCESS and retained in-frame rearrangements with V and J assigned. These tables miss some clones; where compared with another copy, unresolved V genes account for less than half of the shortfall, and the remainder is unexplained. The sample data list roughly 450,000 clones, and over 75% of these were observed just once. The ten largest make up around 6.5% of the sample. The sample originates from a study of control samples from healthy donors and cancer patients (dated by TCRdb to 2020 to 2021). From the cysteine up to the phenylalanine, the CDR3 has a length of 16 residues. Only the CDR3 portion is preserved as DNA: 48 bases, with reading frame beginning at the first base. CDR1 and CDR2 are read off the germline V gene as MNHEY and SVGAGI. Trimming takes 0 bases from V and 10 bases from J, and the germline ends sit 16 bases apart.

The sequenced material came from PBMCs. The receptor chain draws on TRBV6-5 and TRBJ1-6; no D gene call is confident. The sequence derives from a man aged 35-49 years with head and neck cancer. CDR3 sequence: CASSYSSGFGGSPLHF. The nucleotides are TGTGCCAGCAGTTACTCCTCCGGGTTTGGTGGCTCACCCCTCCACTTT.